These 5 T cell receptor beta chains were all obtained from the same sample, sequenced in a study of cytomegalovirus exposure and HLA in healthy donors. PCR was performed using 60 Vbeta and 13 Jbeta primers. Profiled with immunoSEQ multiplex PCR; TCRdb holds only in-frame clones, not every one. The table has roughly 70,000 clones, 70% to 80% seen once; the top ten hold 6.3%. The specimen was PBMCs. The source of these receptors is a man between 50 and 59 years old in good health and CMV-seronegative.

The rearrangement links TRBV9 to TRBJ1-3; a weak D match, TRBD1 (5 bases). This CDR3 contains 15 residues. V lost 3 bases to trimming and J lost 0 bases, with 10 bases between them. CDR1 is SGDLS, CDR2 YYNGEE, per germline. CDR3 residues: CASSGDRASGNTIYF. For the CDR3, the DNA is TGTGCCAGCAGCGGAGACAGAGCCTCTGGAAACACCATATATTTT.

This chain links TRBV30 with TRBJ1-1; tentative D call: TRBD1 (5 bases). Trimming removed 0 bases from V and 0 bases from J, with 11 bases in between. Looked up from germline, CDR1 is GTSNPN and CDR2 is SVGIG (reference sequence). This CDR3 region has 15 residues. The chain's CDR3 is CAWSVRRGLNTEAFF. The CDR3 bases are TGTGCCTGGAGTGTACGAAGGGGCCTGAACACTGAAGCTTTCTTT. The whole variable domain, remainder taken from reference TRBV30 and TRBJ1-1, is SQTIHQWPATLVQPVGSPLSLECTVEGTSNPNLYWYRQAAGRGLQLLFYSVGIGQISSEVPQNLSASRPQDRQFILSSKKLLLSDSGFYLCAWSVRRGLNTEAFFGQGTRLTVV.

V gene TRBV28 combines with J gene TRBJ1-5, with 8 bases matching TRBD1. Germline trimming cut 6 bases from V and 6 bases from J; bases unmatched to any gene: 7. Per the germline V gene, CDR1 is MDHEN and CDR2 is SYDVKM. The CDR3 extends over 14 amino acids. The CDR3 nucleotides are TGTGCCAGCAGAGAAGGACAGGGCGGTCAGCCCCAGCATTTT. Amino acids: CASREGQGGQPQHF.

The gene calls are TRBV6-6 and TRBJ2-7, with D possibly matching TRBD1 (5 bases). Trimming shortened V by 6 bases and J by 5 bases, and 17 bases separated the two germline ends. The V gene's germline CDR1 is MNHNY and CDR2 SVGAGI (reference sequence). The CDR3 has 14 residues. The DNA of the CDR3 is TGTGCCAGCAGGGATCCAGGGTTCGAGAACGAGCAGTACTTC. Residues: CASRDPGFENEQYF.

The chain employs TRBV7-9 and TRBJ2-5, with a weak D call TRBD2 (5 bases). Trimming left V 5 bases short and J 5 bases short, with 21 bases between. The germline V gene has CDR1 SEHNR and CDR2 FQNEAQ (reference sequence). CDR3 size: 16 residues. The CDR3 region has the DNA TGTGCCAGCAGCCCCCCTGACCGGGATAGGTTGGAGACCCAGTACTTC. Amino acid sequence: CASSPPDRDRLETQYF.